The 15 T cell receptor delta chains in this list originate from one sample, sequenced in a study of gamma-delta T cells after stem cell transplantation. TCRdb repeated clone calling on the RT-PCR reads with CATT. The sample has about 710 delta-chain clones, roughly 6% seen once. What was sequenced was gamma-delta T cells. The receptors shown here come from a human donor. It is not recorded whose cells these are; they may come from a transplant donor.

Turning to this clone: A far larger clone differs by one base, so this is likely a read error. This chain links TRDV1 with TRDJ1, with 11 bases that match TRDD3. Germline V gene lookup returns CDR1 TSWWSYY and CDR2 QGS. V was pared by 2 bases and J by 4 bases, with 24 bases of the junction left unmatched. The CDR3 contains 22 residues. The CDR3 nucleotides are TGTGCTCTTGGGGAAAGGTTCCTTACTCTACGGATAATACTGGGGGATATCGATAAACTCATCTTT. Translated: CALGERFLTLRIILGDIDKLIF.

Worth noting for this clone: TCRdb's protein for this DNA is that of a much larger clone and differs from the translation at residue 6, likely a read error; the protein shown is the DNA translation. The chain combines TRDV2 with TRDJ1, with 8 bases aligning to TRDD3. The J gene was not available in TCRdb and was assigned here by matching the DNA to germline segments. The CDR3 length is 16 residues. Germline assignment: CDR1 GEAIGNYY and CDR2 EKD. V lost 0 bases and J lost 0; bases outside the gene matches: 5. This CDR3 is CACDTDGGSYTDKLIF. In DNA form, the CDR3 reads TGTGCCTGTGACACCGATGGGGGATCGTACACCGATAAACTCATCTTT.

This clone was seen only a few times. This sequence joins TRDV1 and TRDJ1, with D possibly TRDD3 on 6 matching bases. Germline CDR1 reads TSWWSYY; CDR2 reads QGS. The CDR3 spans 19 residues. The ends were cut back, 1 base at V and 0 bases at J, with 21 bases in the middle. The CDR3 sequence: CALGERGYVGIPDTDKLIF. Written as DNA, the CDR3 is TGTGCTCTTGGGGAACGTGGCTACGTGGGGATCCCCGACACCGATAAACTCATCTTT.

This clone was observed a few times. A far larger clone lies a single base away; this is likely a read error. Additional DNA sequences in this sample encode the identical CDR3. The chain carries TRDV2 and TRDJ1, with TRDD3 matching 13 bases. The germline CDR1 and CDR2 sequences are GEAIGNYY and EKD. After removal of 3 bases from V and 2 bases from J, the junction contained 11 bases not matched to a gene. CDR3 length: 18 residues. The CDR3 spells CACDAVLGDTKWTDKLIF. The DNA of the CDR3 is TGTGCCTGTGACGCAGTACTGGGGGATACGAAGTGGACCGATAAACTCATCTTT.

This clone rates as medium-sized. This may stem from a read error, because a much larger clone lies one nucleotide away. The chain is built from TRDV2 and TRDJ1; D is possibly TRDD3 (6 bases). Here the J gene came from matching the DNA to germline, since TCRdb omits it. The V gene's germline CDR1 is GEAIGNYY and CDR2 EKD. V lost 0 bases and J 0 bases, leaving 10 bases between the germline ends. This CDR3 region has 15 residues. CDR3 loop: CACDTGGRNTDKLIF. The CDR3 coding sequence is TGTGCCTGTGACACCGGGGGGAGAAACACCGATAAACTCATCTTT.

CDR3 protein: CACDAGLGETKWTDKLIF. In nucleotides, the CDR3 is TGTGCCTGTGACGCAGGACTGGGGGAGACAAAGTGGACCGATAAACTCATCTTT. The chain combines TRDV2 with TRDJ1; TRDD3 matches 9 bases. Germline matching of the DNA provided the J gene here, since TCRdb leaves it blank. After removal of 3 bases from V and 2 bases from J, the junction contained 15 bases not matched to a gene. This CDR3 is 18 amino acids long. Germline-derived CDR1 and CDR2 are GEAIGNYY and EKD.

The V gene is TRDV2, the J gene TRDJ1, with D maybe TRDD3 (5 bases). Because TCRdb records no J gene, it was assigned here through a match of the DNA to germline. The CDR3 covers 18 residues. V lost 7 bases and J lost 0, with 26 bases in between. Germline V lookup: CDR1 GEAIGNYY, CDR2 EKD. As DNA, the CDR3 is TGTGCCTGCAACGCCGGGGGTAAAGGGGGTCACGACACCGATAAACTCATCTTT. It encodes CACNAGGKGGHDTDKLIF.

This clone showed up just a few times. The chain links TRDV2 to TRDJ1; a weak D match, TRDD3 (5 bases). Germline V lookup: CDR1 GEAIGNYY, CDR2 EKD. Trimming cost V 3 bases and J 0 bases, with 31 bases left between them. The CDR3 covers 21 residues. CDR3 coding DNA: TGTGCCTGTGACCTCTTAGGGGGGGCACCAGAAGCCGTTACGTACACCGATAAACTCATCTTT. Encoded protein: CACDLLGGAPEAVTYTDKLIF.

This clone is termed large. Within the sample, other DNA sequences also encode this same CDR3. The CDR3 sequence: CACDTVWGRYTDKLIF. For the CDR3, the DNA is TGTGCCTGTGACACCGTCTGGGGTAGATACACCGATAAACTCATCTTT. This chain uses TRDV2 with TRDJ1; the D gene is possibly TRDD3 (6 bases). This CDR3 is built from 16 residues. Germline CDR1 reads GEAIGNYY; CDR2 reads EKD. With 0 bases removed from V and 0 bases from J, the gap between germline ends came to 13 bases.

This clone was found a few times. One base separates it from a far larger clone, so it is likely a read error. The J gene is given as TRDJ1, and the V gene is not called; the table's D gene call, TRDD3, was not cross checked with the DNA. The CDR3 is 14 amino acids. The CDR3 coding sequence is TGTGCCTGTGATACGATCGGGGCCACCGATAAACTCATCTTT. Protein sequence: CACDTIGATDKLIF.

There are a few counts of this clone. Its ends do not fully match the called genes, so a read error is possible. The chain is built from TRDV2 and TRDJ3, with 11 bases identical to TRDD3. Per the germline V gene, CDR1 is GEAIGNYY and CDR2 is EKD. This CDR3 is 19 amino acids long. The CDR3 region is CARDTLLGDISLDTRQMFF. As DNA, the CDR3 is TGTGCCCGTGACACCCTACTGGGGGATATCTCCTTGGACACCCGACAGATGTTTTTC.

Remarks on this clone: The TCRdb record carries a much larger clone's protein, which differs from this DNA's translation at residues 3 and 11; a read error is the likely cause, and the protein listed here is the DNA translation. This chain uses TRDV2 with TRDJ3, with 7 positions matching TRDD3. The CDR3 covers 18 residues. Germline loops: CDR1 GEAIGNYY, CDR2 EKD. CDR3 coding DNA: TGTGCCCGTGACCCCGTTACTGGGGTCTCCCGGGACACCCGACAGATGTTTTTC. Protein sequence: CARDPVTGVSRDTRQMFF.

This clone showed up just a few times. This probably arose from a read error, given a far larger clone one base away. The chain has TRDV1 and TRDJ1, with 11 bases aligning to TRDD3. Germline CDR1 and CDR2: TSWWSYY and QGS. V gave up 2 bases and J gave up 4 bases; unmatched junction bases: 24. The CDR3 is 22 residues long. In DNA, the CDR3 is TGTGCTCTTGGGGAAAAGTTCCTTACTCTACAGATAATACTGGGGGATATCGATAAACTCATCTTT. This sequence encodes CALGEKFLTLQIILGDIDKLIF.

The V and J genes are TRDV2 and TRDJ1, with D perhaps TRDD3 (5 bases). The J gene was missing in TCRdb and was found by matching the end of the DNA to germline. Trimming removed 0 bases from V and 0 bases from J, with 31 bases in between. This CDR3 contains 22 residues. CDR1 is GEAIGNYY and CDR2 is EKD in the germline V gene. This CDR3 is CACDTVCTTSRVRGGDTDKLIF. CDR3 sequence (DNA): TGTGCCTGTGACACCGTTTGCACTACCTCGCGGGTGAGGGGAGGCGACACCGATAAACTCATCTTT.

Points on this clone: Relative to the germline gene, one junction end is altered; a read error may explain this. This chain joins TRDV1 and TRDJ1; tentatively, D is TRDD3 (7 bases). As TCRdb names no J gene, one was assigned here on the basis of a DNA match to germline. CDR3 length: 25 residues. The germline V gene has CDR1 TSWWSYY and CDR2 QGS. This CDR3 is CAIGETQPTGTSWGGETGDTDKLIF. The CDR3 bases are TGTGCTATTGGGGAAACCCAGCCCACCGGGACTTCCTGGGGGGGGGAGACTGGCGACACCGATAAACTCATCTTT.